This T cell receptor (beta chain) was found in a study of blood T cell repertoires in COVID-19. About the study: COVID-19 samples, acute and convalescent, were from the United States, Italy and Spain. Nucleic acid was either cDNA or gDNA, and it came from T cells, B-cell-depleted T cells, or PBMCs.

The CDR3 runs to 14 residues. Germline CDR1 and CDR2: SGHDT and YYEEEE. Trimming cost V 4 bases and J 0 bases, with 11 bases left between them. Some clones are missing from TCRdb's copy, which holds only in-frame ones; the method was immunoSEQ multiplex PCR. The sample holds about 280,000 clones; about 85% are singletons and the top ten take 2% to 3%. This study enrolled people aged 18 to 89 from 24 US geographic areas. This clone was detected a few times. Other DNA sequences in the sample encode the same CDR3. The sequencing sample was made of PBMCs or T cells enriched from blood (not recorded which). This receptor was obtained from a woman aged 50 to 60 who had recovered from COVID-19. The chain is built from TRBV5-6 and TRBJ2-7, with D perhaps TRBD1 (5 bases). CDR3 sequence (DNA): TGTGCCAGCAGCCTCGGCAGGGCCTCCTACGAGCAGTACTTC. It encodes CASSLGRASYEQYF.